This entry lists 10 T cell receptor beta chains sequenced from one sample in a study of T-cell reconstitution after alpha-beta-depleted transplantation in children. Using unique molecular identifiers, the investigators prepared the TCRbeta library. TCRdb re-called the PCR reads with MiXCR, one entry per CDR3 protein. Among 280,000 or so distinct CDR3 sequences listed, 11% were seen once. The starting material was peripheral blood, obtained 180 days after TCRalphabeta/CD19-depleted stem cell transplant. The receptors come from a male patient under 10 years old who had a stem cell transplant for chronic granulomatous disease, so the T cells may come from the graft donor.

The table lists this clonotype with many counts. The chain recombines TRBV7-6 with TRBJ2-3, with D tentatively TRBD2 (5 bases). Trimming shortened V by 1 base and J by 2 bases, and 13 bases separated the two germline ends. The CDR3 runs 16 residues. Germline assignment: CDR1 SGHVS and CDR2 FNYEAQ. The CDR3 sequence: CASSLGVAPNTDTQYF. CDR3 coding DNA: TGTGCCAGCAGCTTAGGAGTAGCGCCTAACACAGATACGCAGTATTTT.

The chain couples TRBV21-1 to TRBJ2-1. TRBV21-1 is a pseudogene. The CDR3 length is 12 residues. DNA for the CDR3: TGTGCCAGCAGCAAGTCCTACAATGAGCAGTTCTTC. Residues: CASSKSYNEQFF.

This clonotype was counted many times. The chain couples TRBV5-1 to TRBJ2-7; D not resolved. Trimming pared 0 bases from V and 2 bases from J, leaving 12 bases between. Germline V CDR1 and CDR2: SGHRS, YFSETQ. The CDR3 consists of 15 residues. Written as DNA, the CDR3 is TGCGCCAGCAGCTTGGAACAGTCTCCGCCCTACGAGCAGTACTTC. Translating it yields CASSLEQSPPYEQYF.

This clonotype was counted many times. V usage is TRBV7-8 and J usage is TRBJ2-5; 14 nucleotides match TRBD2. Germline values: CDR1 SGHVS, CDR2 FQNEAQ. The CDR3 length is 19 residues. The ends lost 0 bases at V and 1 base at J; junction bases unmatched: 7. The CDR3: CASSLARLAGGRFQETQYF. For the CDR3, the DNA is TGTGCCAGCAGCTTAGCCCGACTAGCGGGAGGGAGATTCCAAGAGACCCAGTACTTC.

This clonotype was detected many times. This chain connects TRBV6-1 to TRBJ2-2; D might be TRBD1 (5 bases). This CDR3 is built from 16 residues. Trimming shortened V by 0 bases and J by 3 bases, and 11 bases separated the two germline ends. Per germline, CDR1 MNHNS and CDR2 SASEGT. CDR3 sequence: CASSEAVVRDTGELFF. CDR3 DNA sequence: TGTGCCAGCAGTGAAGCCGTTGTCAGGGACACCGGGGAGCTGTTTTTT.

Remarks on this clonotype: A read error may be the cause here, since a much bigger clone is one base away. The rearrangement links TRBV9 to TRBJ2-1; 9 nucleotides line up with TRBD1. The CDR3 length is 17 residues. J was trimmed by 6 bases and V by 4 bases; bases with no gene match: 14. Germline CDR1 SGDLS, CDR2 YYNGEE. The CDR3: CASSIRQGEFASNEQFF. The CDR3 DNA follows: TGTGCCAGCAGCATTCGACAGGGGGAATTTGCATCCAATGAGCAGTTCTTC.

This clonotype was recorded many times. V usage is TRBV18 and J usage is TRBJ2-5, with 8 bases matching TRBD2. This CDR3 comprises 14 residues. V shed 6 bases, J shed 5 bases, and the junction held 8 bases outside the gene matches. Germline CDR1 is KGHSH and CDR2 is LQKENI. This CDR3 reads CASSVASGSETQYF. CDR3 bases: TGTGCCAGCTCCGTGGCTAGCGGGTCTGAGACCCAGTACTTC.

This clonotype has a count of ten or more. The chain uses TRBV2 and TRBJ1-1, with 10 bases aligning to TRBD1. Germline CDR1 reads SNHLY; CDR2 reads FYNNEI. This CDR3 spans 15 amino acids. The trim removed 2 bases at V and 6 bases at J, leaving 6 bases unmatched. The DNA of the CDR3 is TGTGCCAGCAGTGAAATGAGACAGGGGGCGGCTGAAGCTTTCTTT. Translated, it gives CASSEMRQGAAEAFF.

The table lists this clonotype with many counts. The chain couples TRBV20-1 to TRBJ1-2, with 11 bases that match TRBD1. The germline CDR1 and CDR2 sequences are DFQATT and SNEGSKA (reference sequence). The CDR3 sequence is 14 residues long. The V gene end was trimmed by 6 bases and the J gene end by 6 bases; junction bases not matched to a gene: 9. CDR3 in DNA: TGCAGTGCCCTCACAGGACAGGGGGCCCATGGCTACACCTTC. This sequence encodes CSALTGQGAHGYTF.

This clonotype was observed at least ten times. The chain has TRBV24-1 and TRBJ2-1, with D perhaps given as TRBD1 or TRBD2 (6 bases each). The CDR3 covers 11 residues. Germline values: CDR1 KGHDR, CDR2 SFDVKD. The V gene lost 5 bases and the J gene lost 9 bases, with 7 bases spanning the gap. This CDR3 is CATSAGAEQFF. The CDR3 DNA reads as TGTGCCACCAGTGCGGGGGCTGAGCAGTTCTTC.